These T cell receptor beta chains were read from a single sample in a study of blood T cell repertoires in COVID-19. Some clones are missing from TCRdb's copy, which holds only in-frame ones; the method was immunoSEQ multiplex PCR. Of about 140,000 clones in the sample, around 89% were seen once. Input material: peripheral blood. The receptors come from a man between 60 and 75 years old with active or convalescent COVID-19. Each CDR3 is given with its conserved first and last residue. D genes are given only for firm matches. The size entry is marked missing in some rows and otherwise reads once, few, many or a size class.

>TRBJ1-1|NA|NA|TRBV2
TGTGCCAGCAGTGAGCTAGCTTTGGCTGTCGCTTTCTTT
CASSELALAVAFF
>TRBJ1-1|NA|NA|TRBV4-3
TGCGCCAGCAGCCTTAATAGTGCAGGCACTGAAGCTTTCTTT
CASSLNSAGTEAFF
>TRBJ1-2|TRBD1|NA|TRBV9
TGTGCCAGCAGCGTAACGGGACAGGGGGGAGGCTACACCTTC
CASSVTGQGGGYTF
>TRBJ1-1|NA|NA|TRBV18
TGTGCCAGCTCACCACGACAGGAGATGAACACTGAAGCTTTCTTT
CASSPRQEMNTEAFF
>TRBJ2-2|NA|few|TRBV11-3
TGTGCCAGCAGCACCCTGCAGGGAACCGGGGAGCTGTTTTTT
CASSTLQGTGELFF
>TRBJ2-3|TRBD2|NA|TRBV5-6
TGTGCCAGCAGCTTGGACCTAGCGGGGGGCATCACAGATACGCAGTATTTT
CASSLDLAGGITDTQYF
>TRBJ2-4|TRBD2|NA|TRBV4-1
TGCGCCAGCAGCCAAGGGACTAGCCGCTACTTC
CASSQGTSRYF
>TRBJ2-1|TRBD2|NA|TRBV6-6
TGTGCCAGCAGCAAGGGACTAGCGAGTACTTACAATGAGCAGTTCTTC
CASSKGLASTYNEQFF
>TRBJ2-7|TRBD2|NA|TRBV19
TGTGCCAGTATCAATAGCGGGATCGTCGAGGCGGGCGAGCAGTACTTC
CASINSGIVEAGEQYF
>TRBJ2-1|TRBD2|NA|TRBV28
TGTGCCAGTGCGGGAGCATATGGGAATGAGCAGTTCTTC
CASAGAYGNEQFF
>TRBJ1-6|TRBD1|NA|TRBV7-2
TGTGCCAGCAGCCGCAGGGGGAGAAATTCACCCCTCCACTTT
CASSRRGRNSPLHF
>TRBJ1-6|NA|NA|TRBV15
TGTGCCACCAGCAGCCCGACCCGGGGGGGACCCCTCCACTTT
CATSSPTRGGPLHF
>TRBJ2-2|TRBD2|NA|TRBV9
TGTGCCAGCAGCCCCCTAGCGGGGGGTTCATCCGGGGAGCTGTTTTTT
CASSPLAGGSSGELFF
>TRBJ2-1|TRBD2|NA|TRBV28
TGTGCCAGCAGTTTAGTTATTGCCGGGGGGTTCTACAATGAGCAGTTCTTC
CASSLVIAGGFYNEQFF
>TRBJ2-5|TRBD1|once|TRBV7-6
TGTGCCAGCAGCTTAGAACAGGGGTACCAAGAGACCCAGTACTTC
CASSLEQGYQETQYF
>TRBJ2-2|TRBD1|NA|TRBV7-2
TGTGCCAGCAGCTTCGGGACAGGGCCCGGGGAGCTGTTTTTT
CASSFGTGPGELFF
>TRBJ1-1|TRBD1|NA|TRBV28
TGTGCCAGCAGTACCACAGGGGGCACAGGCACTGAAGCTTTCTTT
CASSTTGGTGTEAFF
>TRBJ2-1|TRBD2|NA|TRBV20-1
TGCAGTGCTAGTTCTAGCGGGGGATACAATGAGCAGTTCTTC
CSASSSGGYNEQFF
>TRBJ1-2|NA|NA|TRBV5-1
TGCGCCAGCAGCCCCCCCGGAGGGGATCGCGGCTACACCTTC
CASSPPGGDRGYTF
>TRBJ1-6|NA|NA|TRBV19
TGTGCCAGTAGTATAGTAGGAGCAGTAAATTCACCCCTCCACTTT
CASSIVGAVNSPLHF
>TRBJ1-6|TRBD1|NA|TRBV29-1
TGCAGCGTTATGGGGACAGAGGATTCACCCCTCCACTTT
CSVMGTEDSPLHF
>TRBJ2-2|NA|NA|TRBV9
TGTGCCAGCAGCACCCCCCTACTAGACCCAGGCACCGGGGAGCTGTTTTTT
CASSTPLLDPGTGELFF
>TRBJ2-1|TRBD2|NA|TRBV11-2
TGTGCCAGCATTCGCGGGAGCTCCTACAATGAGCAGTTCTTC
CASIRGSSYNEQFF
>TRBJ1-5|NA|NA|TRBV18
TGTGCCAGCTCACCAACCGGAGGGCAGCCCCAGCATTTT
CASSPTGGQPQHF
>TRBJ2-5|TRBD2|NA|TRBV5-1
TGCGCCAGCAGCTTGGCGGGCGGGGGAGTACAAGAGACCCAGTACTTC
CASSLAGGGVQETQYF
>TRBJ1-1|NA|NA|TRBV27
TGTGCCAGCAGTTTGGCCCGGGGCACTGAAGCTTTCTTT
CASSLARGTEAFF
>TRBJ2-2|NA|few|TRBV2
TGTGCCAGCAGACTCATTACCGGGGAGCTGTTTTTT
CASRLITGELFF
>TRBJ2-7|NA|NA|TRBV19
TGTGCCAGTAGTGCGGACCAAAGGGAGTACGAGCAGTACTTC
CASSADQREYEQYF
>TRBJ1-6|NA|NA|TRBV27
TGTGCCAGCAGTTTAGGTCAGGACACACCCCTCCACTTT
CASSLGQDTPLHF
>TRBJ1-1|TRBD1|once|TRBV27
TGTGCCAGCAGTTTACAGGGGGCTGAGTTGAACACTGAAGCTTTCTTT
CASSLQGAELNTEAFF
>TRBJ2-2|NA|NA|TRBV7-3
TGTGCCAGCAGCCCCGAGGGCACCGGGGAGCTGTTTTTT
CASSPEGTGELFF
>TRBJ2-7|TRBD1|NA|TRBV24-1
TGTGCCACCAGTGATCCCGGGACAGGGATATTGGGGGAGCAGTACTTC
CATSDPGTGILGEQYF
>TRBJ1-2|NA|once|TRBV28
TGTGCCACCTCCCGGACAGCTCGGTATGGCTACACCTTC
CATSRTARYGYTF
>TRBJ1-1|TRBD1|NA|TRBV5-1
TGCGCCAGCAGCTTGGATCAGGGGGGGAACACTGAAGCTTTCTTT
CASSLDQGGNTEAFF